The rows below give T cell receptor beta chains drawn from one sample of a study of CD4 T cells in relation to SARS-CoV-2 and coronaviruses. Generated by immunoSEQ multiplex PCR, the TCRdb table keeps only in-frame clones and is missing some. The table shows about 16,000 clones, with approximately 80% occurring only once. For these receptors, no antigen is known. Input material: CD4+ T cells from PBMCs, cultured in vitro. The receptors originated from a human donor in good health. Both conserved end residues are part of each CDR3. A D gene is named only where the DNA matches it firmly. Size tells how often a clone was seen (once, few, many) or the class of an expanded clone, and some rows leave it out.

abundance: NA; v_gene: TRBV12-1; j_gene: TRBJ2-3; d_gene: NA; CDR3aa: CASERENSGASTFTDTQYF; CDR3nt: TGTGCCAGCGAACGTGAAAATAGCGGGGCCTCGACCTTCACAGATACGCAGTATTTT
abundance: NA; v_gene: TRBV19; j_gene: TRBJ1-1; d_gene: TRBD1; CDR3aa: CASSIALTGATEAFF; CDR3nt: TGTGCCAGTAGTATAGCCTTGACAGGGGCTACTGAAGCTTTCTTT
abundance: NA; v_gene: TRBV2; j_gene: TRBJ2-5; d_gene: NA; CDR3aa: CASSEPRQETQYF; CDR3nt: TGTGCCAGCAGTGAACCCCGGCAGGAGACCCAGTACTTC
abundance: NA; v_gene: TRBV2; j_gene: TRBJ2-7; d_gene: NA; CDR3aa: CASSSTGYEQYF; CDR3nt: TGTGCCAGCAGTTCCACAGGCTACGAGCAGTACTTC
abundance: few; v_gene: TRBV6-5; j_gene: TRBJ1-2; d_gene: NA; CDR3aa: CASTGGSGYTF; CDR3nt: TGTGCCAGCACGGGGGGGAGTGGCTACACCTTC
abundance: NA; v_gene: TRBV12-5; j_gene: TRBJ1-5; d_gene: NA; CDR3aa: CASGLVLGRPYSNQPQHF; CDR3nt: TGTGCTAGTGGTTTGGTACTTGGCAGACCCTATAGCAATCAGCCCCAGCATTTT
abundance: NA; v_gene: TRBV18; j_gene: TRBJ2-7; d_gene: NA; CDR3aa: CASSPPGGGEQYF; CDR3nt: TGTGCCAGCTCACCACCAGGGGGTGGCGAGCAGTACTTC
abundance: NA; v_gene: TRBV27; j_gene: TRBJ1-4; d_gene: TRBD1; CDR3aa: CASTNQQGKLFF; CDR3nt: TGTGCCAGCACCAATCAACAGGGGAAACTGTTTTTT
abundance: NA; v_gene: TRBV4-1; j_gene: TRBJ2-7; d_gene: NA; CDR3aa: CASSQDLGSGRVSSYEQYF; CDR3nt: TGCGCCAGCAGCCAAGATCTCGGTAGCGGTCGGGTCAGCTCCTACGAGCAGTACTTC
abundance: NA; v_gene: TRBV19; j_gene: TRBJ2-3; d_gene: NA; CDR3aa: CASSIDMGRKVADTQYF; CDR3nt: TGTGCCAGTAGTATAGATATGGGTCGGAAAGTCGCAGATACGCAGTATTTT
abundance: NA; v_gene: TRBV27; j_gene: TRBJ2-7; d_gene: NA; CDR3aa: CASSLSLGQLYEQYF; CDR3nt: TGTGCCAGCAGTTTATCCTTGGGGCAACTCTACGAGCAGTACTTC
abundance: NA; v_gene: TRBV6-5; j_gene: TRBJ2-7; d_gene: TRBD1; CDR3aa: CASSRTGGIPYEQYF; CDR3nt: TGTGCCAGCAGTAGGACAGGGGGAATCCCCTACGAGCAGTACTTC
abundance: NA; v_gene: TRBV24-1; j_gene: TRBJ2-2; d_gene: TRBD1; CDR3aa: CATRRTGKTGELFF; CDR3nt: TGTGCCACCAGACGGACAGGGAAAACCGGGGAGCTGTTTTTT
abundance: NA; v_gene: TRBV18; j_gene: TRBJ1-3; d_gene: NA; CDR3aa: CASSPAVTGNTIYF; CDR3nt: TGTGCCAGCTCTCCCGCGGTGACTGGAAACACCATATATTTT
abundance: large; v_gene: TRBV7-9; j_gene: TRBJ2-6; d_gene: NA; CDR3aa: CASSETTLTGANVLTF; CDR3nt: TGTGCCAGCAGCGAGACGACCCTGACGGGGGCCAACGTCCTGACTTTC
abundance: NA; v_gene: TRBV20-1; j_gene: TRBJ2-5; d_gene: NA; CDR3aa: CSARLPGTQYF; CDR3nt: TGCAGTGCGCGGCTGCCTGGGACCCAGTACTTC
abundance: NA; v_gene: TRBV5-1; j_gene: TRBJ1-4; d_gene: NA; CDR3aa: CASSLGGASNEKLFF; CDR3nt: TGCGCCAGCAGCTTGGGAGGGGCCTCAAATGAAAAACTGTTTTTT
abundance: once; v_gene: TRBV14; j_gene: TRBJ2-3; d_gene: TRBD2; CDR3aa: CASSHRLAGGIDTQYF; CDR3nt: TGTGCCAGCAGCCACCGACTAGCGGGAGGTATAGATACGCAGTATTTT
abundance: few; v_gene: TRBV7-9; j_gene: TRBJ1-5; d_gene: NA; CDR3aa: CASSLALGDRQPQHF; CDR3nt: TGTGCCAGCAGCTTAGCGTTGGGGGATCGGCAGCCCCAGCATTTT
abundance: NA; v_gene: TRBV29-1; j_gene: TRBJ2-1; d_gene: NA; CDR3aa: CSVEDRLRDYNEQFF; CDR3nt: TGCAGCGTTGAAGATCGGTTAAGGGACTACAATGAGCAGTTCTTC
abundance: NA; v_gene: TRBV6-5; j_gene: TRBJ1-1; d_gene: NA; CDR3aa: CASSRPDMNTEAFF; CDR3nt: TGTGCCAGCAGCCGACCAGACATGAACACTGAAGCTTTCTTT
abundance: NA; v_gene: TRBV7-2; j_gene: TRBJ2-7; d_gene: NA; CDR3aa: CASSLTSEQYF; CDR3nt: TGTGCCAGCAGTCTCACCAGCGAGCAGTACTTC
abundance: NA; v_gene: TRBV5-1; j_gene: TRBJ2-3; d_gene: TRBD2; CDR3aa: CASSSATSGGTDTQYF; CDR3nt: TGCGCCAGCAGCTCCGCCACTAGCGGGGGGACAGATACGCAGTATTTT
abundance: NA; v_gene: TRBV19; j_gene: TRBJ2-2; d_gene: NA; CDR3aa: CASSYMDTGELFF; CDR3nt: TGTGCCAGTAGTTACATGGACACCGGGGAGCTGTTTTTT
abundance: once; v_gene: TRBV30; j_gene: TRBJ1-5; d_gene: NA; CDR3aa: CAWGHLGNQPQHF; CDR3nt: TGTGCCTGGGGCCATCTGGGGAATCAGCCCCAGCATTTT
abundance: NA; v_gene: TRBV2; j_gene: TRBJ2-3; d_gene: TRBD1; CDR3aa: CASSLDRGGTDTQYF; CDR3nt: TGTGCCAGCAGTTTGGACAGGGGGGGCACAGATACGCAGTATTTT
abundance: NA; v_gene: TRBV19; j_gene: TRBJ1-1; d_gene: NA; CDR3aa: CASSQGLNTEAFF; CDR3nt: TGTGCCAGTAGTCAGGGGTTGAACACTGAAGCTTTCTTT
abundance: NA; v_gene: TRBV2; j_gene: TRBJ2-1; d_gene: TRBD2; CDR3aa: CASSELGLALGVGQFF; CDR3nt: TGTGCCAGCAGTGAGTTGGGACTAGCGCTTGGGGTAGGGCAGTTCTTC
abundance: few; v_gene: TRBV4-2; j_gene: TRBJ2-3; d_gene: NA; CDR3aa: CASSQDYGEPTDTQYF; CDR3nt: TGTGCCAGCAGCCAAGATTATGGGGAACCCACAGATACGCAGTATTTT
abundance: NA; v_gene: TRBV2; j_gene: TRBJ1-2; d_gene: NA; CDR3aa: CAGQRTAEGGGYTF; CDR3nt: TGTGCCGGACAGAGAACAGCCGAGGGAGGAGGCTACACCTTC
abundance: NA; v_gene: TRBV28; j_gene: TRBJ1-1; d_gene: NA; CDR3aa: CASSLWKNTEAFF; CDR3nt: TGTGCCAGCAGTTTATGGAAGAACACTGAAGCTTTCTTT
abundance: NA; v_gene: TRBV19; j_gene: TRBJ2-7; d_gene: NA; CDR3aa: CASSVAESYEQYF; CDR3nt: TGTGCCAGTAGTGTGGCAGAAAGCTACGAGCAGTACTTC
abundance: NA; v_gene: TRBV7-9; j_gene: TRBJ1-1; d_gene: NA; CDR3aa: CASSQARDTEAFF; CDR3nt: TGTGCCAGCAGCCAAGCCAGGGACACTGAAGCTTTCTTT
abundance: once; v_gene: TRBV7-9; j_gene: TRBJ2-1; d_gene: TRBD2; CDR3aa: CASSPYSGGGYNEQFF; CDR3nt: TGTGCCAGCAGCCCATATAGCGGGGGGGGATACAATGAGCAGTTCTTC
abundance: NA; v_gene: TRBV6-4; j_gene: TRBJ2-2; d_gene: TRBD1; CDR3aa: CASSGQGDTGELFF; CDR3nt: TGTGCCAGCAGTGGCCAGGGGGACACCGGGGAGCTGTTTTTT
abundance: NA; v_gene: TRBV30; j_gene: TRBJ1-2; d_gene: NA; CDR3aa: CAWSVGTGNYGYTF; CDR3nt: TGTGCCTGGAGTGTGGGCACCGGAAACTATGGCTACACCTTC
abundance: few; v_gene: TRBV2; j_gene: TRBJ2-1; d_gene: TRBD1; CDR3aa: CASSLQGALSYNEQFF; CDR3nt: TGTGCCAGCAGTTTACAGGGGGCCCTATCCTACAATGAGCAGTTCTTC
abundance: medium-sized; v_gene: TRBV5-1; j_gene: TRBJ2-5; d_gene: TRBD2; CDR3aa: CASSFNLAGSTVGETQYF; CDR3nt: TGCGCCAGCAGCTTTAATCTAGCGGGATCCACAGTGGGAGAGACCCAGTACTTC
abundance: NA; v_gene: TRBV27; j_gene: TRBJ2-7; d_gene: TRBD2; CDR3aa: CASSLGLAGSYEQYF; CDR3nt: TGTGCCAGCAGTCTGGGACTAGCGGGATCCTACGAGCAGTACTTC
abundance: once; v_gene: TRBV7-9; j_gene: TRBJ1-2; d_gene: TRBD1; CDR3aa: CASTQTGGIYGYTF; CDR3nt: TGTGCCAGCACCCAAACAGGGGGAATCTATGGCTACACCTTC
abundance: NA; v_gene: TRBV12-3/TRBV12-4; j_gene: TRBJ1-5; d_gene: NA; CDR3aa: CASSKQVNQPQHF; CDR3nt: TGTGCCAGCAGTAAACAAGTCAATCAGCCCCAGCATTTT
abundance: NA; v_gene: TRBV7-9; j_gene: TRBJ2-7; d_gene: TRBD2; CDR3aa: CASSLVGGSSYEQYF; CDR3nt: TGTGCCAGCAGCTTAGTCGGCGGGAGCTCCTACGAGCAGTACTTC
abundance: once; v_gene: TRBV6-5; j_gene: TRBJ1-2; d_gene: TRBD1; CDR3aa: CASSSGQGRGYTF; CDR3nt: TGTGCCAGCAGTTCCGGACAGGGGCGCGGCTACACCTTC
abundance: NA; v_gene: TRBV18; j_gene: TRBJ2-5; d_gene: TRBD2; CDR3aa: CASSPFVLAAQETQYF; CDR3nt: TGTGCCAGCTCACCATTTGTACTAGCGGCACAAGAGACCCAGTACTTC
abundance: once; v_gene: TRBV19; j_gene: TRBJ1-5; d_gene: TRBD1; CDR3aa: CASNPSKGARGQPQHF; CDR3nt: TGTGCCAGTAACCCCTCCAAGGGGGCACGTGGTCAGCCCCAGCATTTT
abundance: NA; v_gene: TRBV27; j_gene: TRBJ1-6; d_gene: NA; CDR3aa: CASSLLSSYNSPLHF; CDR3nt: TGTGCCAGCAGTTTACTGAGCTCCTATAATTCACCCCTCCACTTT
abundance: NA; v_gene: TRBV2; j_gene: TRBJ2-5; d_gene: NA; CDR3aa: CASVRDGAGETQYF; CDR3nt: TGTGCCAGCGTACGGGACGGGGCCGGAGAGACCCAGTACTTC
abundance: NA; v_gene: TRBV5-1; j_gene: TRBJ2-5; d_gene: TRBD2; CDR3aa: CASSPGSSGKETQYF; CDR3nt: TGCGCCAGCAGCCCTGGATCTAGCGGGAAAGAGACCCAGTACTTC
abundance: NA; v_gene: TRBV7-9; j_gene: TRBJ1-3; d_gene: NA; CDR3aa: CASSSDIMGYSGNTIYF; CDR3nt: TGTGCCAGCAGCTCAGACATCATGGGCTACTCTGGAAACACCATATATTTT
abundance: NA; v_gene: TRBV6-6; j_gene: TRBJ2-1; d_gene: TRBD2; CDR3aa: CASSHPGTSGSLLGNEQFF; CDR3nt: TGTGCCAGCAGTCACCCGGGGACTAGCGGGAGTCTTTTGGGCAATGAGCAGTTCTTC
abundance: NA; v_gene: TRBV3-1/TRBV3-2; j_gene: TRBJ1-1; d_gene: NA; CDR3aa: CASSQHSTVNTEAFF; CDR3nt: TGTGCCAGCAGCCAACATAGCACCGTGAACACTGAAGCTTTCTTT
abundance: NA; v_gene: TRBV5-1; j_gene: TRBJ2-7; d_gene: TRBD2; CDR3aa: CASSASGRASEQYF; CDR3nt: TGCGCCAGCAGCGCAAGCGGGAGGGCGAGTGAGCAGTACTTC
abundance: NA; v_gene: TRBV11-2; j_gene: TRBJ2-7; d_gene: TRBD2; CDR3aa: CASSLGGGLAGGLYEQYF; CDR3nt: TGTGCCAGCAGCTTAGGAGGGGGACTAGCGGGAGGGCTTTACGAGCAGTACTTC
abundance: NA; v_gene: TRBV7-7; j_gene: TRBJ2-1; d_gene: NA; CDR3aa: CASSESPTSGEQFF; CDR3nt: TGTGCCAGCAGCGAAAGTCCGACTTCGGGGGAGCAGTTCTTC